Each of the 17 T cell receptor beta chains below was sequenced from the same sample in a study of cytomegalovirus exposure and HLA in healthy donors. With 60 Vbeta and 13 Jbeta primers, the PCR was carried out. Here immunoSEQ multiplex PCR was the method, and the copy in TCRdb shows in-frame clones only, minus some. The sample consists of 150,000 to 250,000 clones, 70% to 85% of them appearing once. Sequencing input: PBMCs. The receptors here all came from a boy between 2 and 10 years old in good health and CMV-seronegative.

The chain carries TRBV6-5 and TRBJ2-7; TRBD1 might be the D (6 bases). CDR3 length: 16 residues. Germline-derived CDR1 and CDR2 are MNHEY and SVGAGI. V lost 4 bases and J lost 6, with 22 bases in between. In DNA form, the CDR3 reads TGTGCCAGCAGTTTCCGGACAGCCCCACTCTTCGGCGAGCAGTACTTC. Protein sequence: CASSFRTAPLFGEQYF.

This clone was picked up one time. V is TRBV5-1 and J is TRBJ2-3, with TRBD1 matching over 9 bases. CDR1 and CDR2 from the germline V gene are SGHRS and YFSETQ. The ends lost 4 bases at V and 4 bases at J; junction bases unmatched: 7. There are 15 residues in the CDR3. CDR3 in amino acids: CASSLGDRDSDTQYF. The CDR3 DNA is TGCGCCAGCAGCCTCGGGGACAGGGATTCAGATACGCAGTATTTT.

This rearrangement joins TRBV4-1 to TRBJ2-2, with D maybe TRBD2 (6 bases). Looked up from germline, CDR1 is MGHRA and CDR2 is YSYEKL. This CDR3 is 17 amino acids long. The V end lost 3 bases, the J end lost 0 bases, and 14 bases lay between the germline ends. CDR3 nucleotides: TGCGCCAGCAGCCAGGGTCGCGGAGGGTCGAACACCGGGGAGCTGTTTTTT. Translation: CASSQGRGGSNTGELFF.

CDR3 protein: CASSLAPIYEQYF. The CDR3 region has the DNA TGTGCCAGCAGCTTAGCGCCGATCTACGAGCAGTACTTC. The genes are TRBV6-1 and TRBJ2-7, with D possibly being TRBD2 (5 bases). CDR1 MNHNS and CDR2 SASEGT come from the germline V gene. Between the trimmed V and J ends, which lost 6 bases and 3 bases, there was a span of 12 bases. The CDR3 spans 13 residues.

The genes are TRBV5-4 and TRBJ2-3; 7 bases fit TRBD2. The CDR3 spans 15 residues. Per the germline V gene, CDR1 is SGHNT and CDR2 is YYREEE (reference sequence). The ends lost 3 bases at V and 1 base at J; junction bases unmatched: 5. The CDR3 spells CASSSQRGGTDTQYF. The CDR3 region has the DNA TGTGCCAGCAGCTCCCAGCGGGGTGGCACAGATACGCAGTATTTT.

V gene TRBV18 combines with J gene TRBJ1-4, with TRBD1 matching over 7 bases. The germline V gene has CDR1 KGHSH and CDR2 LQKENI. The CDR3 spans 15 residues. V lost 3 bases, J lost 8 bases, and 9 bases stayed unmatched. DNA of the CDR3: TGTGCCAGCTCACCCTTAGGGACAGTGGGAGAAAAACTGTTTTTT. It yields the protein CASSPLGTVGEKLFF.

The V gene is TRBV7-9, the J gene TRBJ2-3; D is ambiguous. The CDR3 sequence is 14 residues long. Germline V gene data show CDR1 as SEHNR and CDR2 as FQNEAQ (reference sequence). Trimming cost V 2 bases and J 6 bases, with 12 bases left between them. CDR3 bases: TGTGCCAGCAGCTTAAGTGTTCCCAGGGATACGCAGTATTTT. This gives the protein CASSLSVPRDTQYF.

The V gene is TRBV2, the J gene TRBJ2-7, with 7 bases matching TRBD1. Germline lookup yields CDR1 SNHLY and CDR2 FYNNEI. The CDR3 length is 14 residues. V trimming: 5 bases; J trimming: 5 bases; junction bases outside the gene matches: 9. CDR3 loop: CASSIRQGTNEQYF. The CDR3 nucleotides are TGTGCCAGCAGTATAAGACAGGGAACCAACGAGCAGTACTTC. Supplemented by reference TRBV2 and TRBJ2-7, the full variable domain reads EPEVTQTPSHQVTQMGQEVILRCVPISNHLYFYWYRQILGQKVEFLVSFYNNEISEKSEIFDDQFSVERPDGSNFTLKIRSTKLEDSAMYFCASSIRQGTNEQYFGPGTRLTVT.

This clone was found a few times. V gene TRBV11-1 combines with J gene TRBJ1-1, with TRBD1 identical over 8 bases. J was trimmed by 1 base and V by 5 bases; bases with no gene match: 6. From germline, CDR1 is SGHAT and CDR2 FQDESV (reference sequence). The CDR3 sequence is 15 residues long. The CDR3 spells CASSAPGQGNTEAFF. In DNA form, the CDR3 reads TGTGCCAGCAGCGCCCCCGGACAGGGGAACACTGAAGCTTTCTTT. The full variable domain, in which reference TRBV11-1 and TRBJ1-1 provide the parts outside the CDR3, is EAEVAQSPRYKITEKSQAVAFWCDPISGHATLYWYRQILGQGPELLVQFQDESVVDDSQLPKDRFSAERLKGVDSTLKIQPAELGDSAMYLCASSAPGQGNTEAFFGQGTRLTVV.

The V gene is TRBV5-6, the J gene TRBJ1-2; D is possibly TRBD1 (5 bases). V lost 0 bases and J 5 bases, leaving 14 bases between the germline ends. This CDR3 comprises 15 residues. Germline lookup yields CDR1 SGHDT and CDR2 YYEEEE. CDR3 nucleotide sequence: TGTGCCAGCAGCTTGGGGGGCGCGGGGGTATATGGCTACACCTTC. This codes for CASSLGGAGVYGYTF.

The genes are TRBV7-2 and TRBJ2-5; 10 bases fit TRBD2. Germline loops: CDR1 SGHTA, CDR2 FQGNSA. CDR3 length equals 15 residues. Trimming removed 3 bases from V and 6 bases from J; junction bases left unmatched: 7. CDR3 sequence reads: CASSLASGGVQTQYF. The CDR3 bases are TGTGCCAGCAGCTTGGCCAGCGGGGGGGTACAGACCCAGTACTTC.

The chain links TRBV9 to TRBJ1-6, with 8 bases that match TRBD1. CDR1 and CDR2 from the germline V gene are SGDLS and YYNGEE. The CDR3 consists of 16 residues. The ends lost 4 bases at V and 7 bases at J; junction bases unmatched: 10. CDR3 sequence: CASSRAPTGANSPLHF. The CDR3 nucleotides read TGTGCCAGCAGCCGAGCCCCGACAGGGGCCAATTCACCCCTCCACTTT.

V is TRBV7-2 and J is TRBJ1-1; weak D call: TRBD1 (6 bases). Per the germline V gene, CDR1 is SGHTA and CDR2 is FQGNSA. V lost 5 bases and J 4 bases, leaving 14 bases between the germline ends. CDR3 length: 14 residues. The CDR3 coding sequence is TGTGCCAGCAGCGTACAGGGCATGGGCACTGAAGCTTTCTTT. It encodes CASSVQGMGTEAFF.

This clone was recorded once. J is TRBJ1-5 and V is TRBV5-4, with D maybe TRBD1 (6 bases). Germline V lookup: CDR1 SGHNT, CDR2 YYREEE (reference sequence). The CDR3 loop spans 17 amino acids. Trimming stripped 1 base from V and 0 bases from J, with 14 bases between. This chain's CDR3 is CASSLWGTKNSNQPQHF. In DNA, the CDR3 is TGTGCCAGCAGCTTGTGGGGGACAAAGAATAGCAATCAGCCCCAGCATTTT.

This chain connects TRBV7-2 to TRBJ2-5; D might be TRBD1 (6 bases). CDR3 length: 15 residues. The V end lost 5 bases, the J end lost 5 bases, and 18 bases lay between the germline ends. The germline V gene has CDR1 SGHTA and CDR2 FQGNSA. Written as DNA, the CDR3 is TGTGCCAGCAGCCGCCAGGCAGGGGATGGGGAGACCCAGTACTTC. Protein sequence: CASSRQAGDGETQYF.

This clone was counted between two and nine times. The genes are TRBV6-5 and TRBJ1-2; D may be TRBD1 (5 bases). Germline loops: CDR1 MNHEY, CDR2 SVGAGI. The ends were cut back, 2 bases at V and 5 bases at J, with 12 bases in the middle. The CDR3 runs to 14 residues. This CDR3 is CASSYGVTEYGYTF. The CDR3 nucleotides read TGTGCCAGCAGTTACGGGGTGACAGAATATGGCTACACCTTC.

This sequence joins TRBV4-2 and TRBJ1-2; tentatively, D is TRBD1 (5 bases). The CDR3 length is 15 residues. Germline CDR1 and CDR2: LGHNA and YNFKEQ. Trimming took 1 base from V and 8 from J, leaving 17 bases between them. CDR3 DNA sequence: TGTGCCAGCAGCCAAGGGTTGACGTCAGGGCCCGGCTACACCTTC. Its translation: CASSQGLTSGPGYTF.